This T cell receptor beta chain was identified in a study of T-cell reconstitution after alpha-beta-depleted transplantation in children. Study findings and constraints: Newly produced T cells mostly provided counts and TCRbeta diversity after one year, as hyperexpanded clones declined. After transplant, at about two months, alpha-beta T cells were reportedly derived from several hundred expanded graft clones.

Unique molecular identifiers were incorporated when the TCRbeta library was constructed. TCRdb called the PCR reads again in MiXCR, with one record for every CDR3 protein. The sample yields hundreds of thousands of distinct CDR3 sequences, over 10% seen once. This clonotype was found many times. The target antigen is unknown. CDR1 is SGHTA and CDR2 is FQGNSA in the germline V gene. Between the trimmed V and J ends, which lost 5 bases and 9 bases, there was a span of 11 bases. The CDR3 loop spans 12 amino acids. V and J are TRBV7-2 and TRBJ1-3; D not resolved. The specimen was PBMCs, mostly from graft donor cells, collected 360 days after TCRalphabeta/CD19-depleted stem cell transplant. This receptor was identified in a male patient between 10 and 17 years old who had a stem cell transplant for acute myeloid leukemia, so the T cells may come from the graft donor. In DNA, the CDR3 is TGTGCCAGCAGCATTTCGAGGGTCACCATATATTTT. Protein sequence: CASSISRVTIYF.